Below are 24 T cell receptor beta chains sequenced from a single sample in a study of shared clonotypes between healthy human individuals. The data were produced by immunoSEQ multiplex PCR, yet TCRdb's version contains in-frame clones alone and is incomplete. This table holds fewer than 3 million clones, about 90% found once. Sequenced: naive CD4+ T cells from PBMCs. Subset of the sample: CD45RA+ positively selected. These receptors were taken from a man in his late teens or twenties in good health. Some clones in this sample may be carry-over from other donors' samples.

The chain recombines TRBV7-6 with TRBJ2-1; D ambiguous. The ends were cut back, 5 bases at V and 10 bases at J, with 12 bases in the middle. The CDR3 extends over 12 amino acids. Germline V gene lookup returns CDR1 SGHVS and CDR2 FNYEAQ. CDR3 DNA sequence: TGTGCCAGCAGCCTCGCTGGCCGGGAGCAGTTCTTC. Amino acid sequence: CASSLAGREQFF.

The chain couples TRBV6-1 to TRBJ2-7; TRBD1 matches at 12 bases. The CDR3 totals 15 residues. With 0 bases clipped from V and 5 bases from J, the junction kept 2 bases outside the gene matches. Germline V gene data show CDR1 as MNHNS and CDR2 as SASEGT. CDR3 residues: CASSEAGTGGNEQYF. CDR3 sequence (DNA): TGTGCCAGCAGTGAAGCAGGGACAGGGGGCAACGAGCAGTACTTC.

The chain has TRBV27 and TRBJ1-3, with TRBD1 as a possible D gene (5 bases). Germline V lookup: CDR1 MNHEY, CDR2 SMNVEV (reference sequence). This CDR3 region has 17 residues. V lost 6 bases to trimming and J lost 0 bases, with 18 bases between them. The CDR3 DNA reads TGTGCCAGCAGGAGTAGCGGGACCTGGATCTCTGGAAACACCATATATTTT. As protein: CASRSSGTWISGNTIYF.

This chain joins TRBV28 and TRBJ1-5; no clear D gene. The CDR3 is 13 amino acids. Trimming removed 7 bases at V and 0 bases at J, with 7 bases between. Germline CDR1 MDHEN, CDR2 SYDVKM. The CDR3 sequence is CASKIDSNQPQHF. The CDR3 DNA is TGTGCCAGCAAAATTGATAGCAATCAGCCCCAGCATTTT.

The chain links TRBV28 to TRBJ1-6; TRBD1 is a possible D gene (6 bases). V lost 6 bases to trimming and J lost 7 bases, with 13 bases between them. This CDR3 contains 14 residues. In germline, CDR1 is MDHEN, CDR2 SYDVKM. CDR3 in DNA: TGTGCCAGCAGCCTGGACAGCAACAATTCACCCCTCCACTTT. Amino acid sequence: CASSLDSNNSPLHF.

In its sample, this clone was seen once. The genes are TRBV18 and TRBJ2-3; 11 nucleotides match TRBD2. With V trimmed by 0 bases and J by 4 bases, 3 bases remained unmatched. From germline, CDR1 is KGHSH and CDR2 LQKENI. The CDR3 sequence is 16 residues long. The CDR3 here is CASSPPGSGGADTQYF. The CDR3 DNA reads TGTGCCAGCTCACCACCGGGTAGCGGGGGGGCAGATACGCAGTATTTT.

The gene calls are TRBV10-3 and TRBJ2-7, with 12 nucleotides matching TRBD1. V lost 4 bases, J lost 5 bases, and 9 bases stayed unmatched. CDR1 is ENHRY, CDR2 SYGVKD, per germline. This CDR3 is 16 amino acids long. CDR3 residues: CAISVLLGQGANEQYF. As DNA, the CDR3 is TGTGCCATCAGTGTATTATTGGGACAGGGGGCGAACGAGCAGTACTTC.

V is TRBV6-5 and J is TRBJ2-3; D remains unclear. The V end lost 5 bases, the J end lost 4 bases, and 10 bases lay between the germline ends. The CDR3 consists of 13 residues. The germline V gene encodes CDR1 MNHEY and CDR2 SVGAGI. This CDR3 reads CASSARRADTQYF. The CDR3 DNA reads as TGTGCCAGCAGTGCGCGCCGCGCAGATACGCAGTATTTT.

The rearrangement uses TRBV27 and TRBJ1-3; D unresolved. Trimming left V 5 bases short and J 4 bases short, with 12 bases between. The CDR3 totals 14 residues. CDR1 and CDR2 (germline): MNHEY, SMNVEV (reference sequence). The DNA of the CDR3 is TGTGCCAGCAGTCCTAAAGCCGTAGGAAACACCATATATTTT. Protein product: CASSPKAVGNTIYF.

V is TRBV7-6 and J is TRBJ1-4, with 7 bases identical to TRBD1. This CDR3 is 16 amino acids long. Germline loops: CDR1 SGHVS, CDR2 FNYEAQ. Trimming cost V 2 bases and J 8 bases; bases outside gene matches: 11. This CDR3 is CASSLFPGQTGEKLFF. The CDR3 nucleotides are TGTGCCAGCAGCTTATTTCCGGGACAGACGGGGGAAAAACTGTTTTTT.

The rearrangement uses TRBV6-1 and TRBJ2-3; D gene ambiguous. CDR3 length: 13 amino acids. Germline CDR1 reads MNHNS; CDR2 reads SASEGT. V gave up 3 bases and J gave up 6 bases, with 10 bases separating them. CDR3 protein: CASSDNSEDTQYF. The CDR3 nucleotides are TGTGCCAGCAGTGACAACTCCGAGGATACGCAGTATTTT.

The chain links TRBV28 to TRBJ1-1; a possible D gene is TRBD1 (5 bases). CDR1 and CDR2 (germline): MDHEN, SYDVKM. CDR3 length: 15 residues. With 5 bases removed from V and 3 bases from J, the gap between germline ends came to 16 bases. The CDR3 DNA follows: TGTGCCAGCAGTCCTCGGAGGGGAGCGTACACTGAAGCTTTCTTT. It specifies CASSPRRGAYTEAFF. The full variable domain, completed using reference TRBV28 and TRBJ1-1, is DVKVTQSSRYLVKRTGEKVFLECVQDMDHENMFWYRQDPGLGLRLIYFSYDVKMKEKGDIPEGYSVSREKKERFSLILESASTNQTSMYLCASSPRRGAYTEAFFGQGTRLTVV.

The rearrangement links TRBV6-4 to TRBJ2-7; TRBD2 matches at 9 bases. Germline V CDR1 and CDR2: MRHNA, SNTAGT. Trimming took 5 bases from V and 2 from J; bases not matched to a gene: 7. CDR3 length: 15 residues. The CDR3 region has the DNA TGTGCCAGCAGTCAATTAGCGGGAGCGGCCTACGAGCAGTACTTC. Translating gives CASSQLAGAAYEQYF.

On this clone: This specimen includes other DNA sequences encoding the same CDR3. The rearrangement links TRBV5-1 to TRBJ1-3; the D gene is possibly TRBD1 (6 bases). Germline assignment: CDR1 SGHRS and CDR2 YFSETQ. V dropped 4 bases and J dropped 0 bases, with 8 bases sitting between them. This CDR3 contains 14 residues. The CDR3 reads CASSLQGSGNTIYF. CDR3 DNA sequence: TGCGCCAGCAGCCTACAGGGCTCTGGAAACACCATATATTTT. Full variable domain (missing parts from reference TRBV5-1 and TRBJ1-3): KAGVTQTPRYLIKTRGQQVTLSCSPISGHRSVSWYQQTPGQGLQFLFEYFSETQRNKGNFPGRFSGRQFSNSRSEMNVSTLELGDSALYLCASSLQGSGNTIYFGEGSWLTVV.

This clone was seen just once. The J gene is TRBJ2-6, the V gene TRBV5-1; D uncertain. The CDR3 is made up of 14 amino acids. Germline CDR1 and CDR2: SGHRS and YFSETQ. V lost 4 bases to trimming and J lost 1 base, with 6 bases between them. CDR3 DNA sequence: TGCGCCAGCAGCGTTTGGTCTGGGGCCAACGTCCTGACTTTC. Translating gives CASSVWSGANVLTF. The variable domain in full, with the rest retrieved from reference TRBV5-1 and TRBJ2-6, is KAGVTQTPRYLIKTRGQQVTLSCSPISGHRSVSWYQQTPGQGLQFLFEYFSETQRNKGNFPGRFSGRQFSNSRSEMNVSTLELGDSALYLCASSVWSGANVLTFGAGSRLTVL.

V and J are TRBV4-1 and TRBJ2-3; D call uncertain. The CDR3 loop spans 14 amino acids. The germline V and J ends were trimmed by 1 base and 4 bases, with 9 bases remaining between them. From germline, CDR1 is MGHRA and CDR2 YSYEKL. CDR3 loop: CASSQGVGPDTQYF. The DNA for the CDR3 is TGCGCCAGCAGCCAAGGTGTCGGGCCAGATACGCAGTATTTT.

Concerning this clone: One end of the junction does not line up with germline, which may come from a read error. This chain uses TRBV7-9 with TRBJ1-3; D remains ambiguous. Germline assignment: CDR1 SEHNR and CDR2 FQNEAQ (reference sequence). The CDR3 has 13 residues. The DNA of the CDR3 is TGTGCCAGCAGCGAGAGGGCTGGAGACACCATATATTTT. It specifies CASSERAGDTIYF.

The V gene is TRBV10-3, the J gene TRBJ2-1, with TRBD2 matching over 8 bases. This CDR3 is 15 amino acids long. V trimming: 6 bases; J trimming: 7 bases; junction bases outside the gene matches: 11. Germline loops: CDR1 ENHRY, CDR2 SYGVKD. CDR3 region: CAISDSGKTGNEQFF. CDR3 DNA sequence: TGTGCCATCAGCGATAGCGGGAAAACGGGGAATGAGCAGTTCTTC.

V is TRBV9 and J is TRBJ2-2, with D perhaps being TRBD1 or TRBD2 (5 bases each). V gave up 5 bases and J gave up 8 bases, with 16 bases separating them. CDR1 and CDR2 from the germline V gene are SGDLS and YYNGEE. The CDR3 loop spans 14 amino acids. In DNA form, the CDR3 reads TGTGCCAGCAGGCCTGGGGGAGTAGTTGGGGAGCTGTTTTTT. Encoded protein: CASRPGGVVGELFF.

The chain uses TRBV18 and TRBJ1-2; tentatively, D is TRBD1 (5 bases). Trimming removed 8 bases at V and 4 bases at J, with 8 bases between. The CDR3 length is 11 residues. Per germline, CDR1 KGHSH and CDR2 LQKENI. CDR3 nucleotide sequence: TGTGCCAGCGCTCAGGGCTATGGCTACACCTTC. This gives the protein CASAQGYGYTF.

The CDR3 region is CASRLDRVGELFF. The DNA for the CDR3 is TGTGCCAGCAGACTTGACAGGGTAGGGGAGCTGTTTTTT. J is TRBJ2-2 and V is TRBV28, with 7 nucleotides matching TRBD1. Germline loops: CDR1 MDHEN, CDR2 SYDVKM. This CDR3 is built from 13 residues. J lost 8 bases, V lost 6 bases, and 6 bases had no gene match.

The chain links TRBV5-4 to TRBJ2-7; 7 nucleotides align to TRBD1. CDR1 is SGHNT and CDR2 is YYREEE in the germline V gene (reference sequence). With 2 bases clipped from V and 3 bases from J, the junction kept 8 bases outside the gene matches. The CDR3 sequence is 15 residues long. The CDR3 region is CASSFKPTGSYEQYF. CDR3 in DNA: TGTGCCAGCAGCTTCAAACCGACAGGGAGCTACGAGCAGTACTTC.

The chain uses TRBV6-5 and TRBJ2-7; D gene ambiguous. Germline V gene sequence: CDR1 MNHEY, CDR2 SVGAGI. V lost 6 bases to trimming and J lost 1 base, with 13 bases between them. The CDR3 consists of 14 residues. CDR3: CASSPSLGSYEQYF. CDR3 DNA: TGTGCCAGCAGCCCCTCACTCGGTTCCTACGAGCAGTACTTC.

The CDR3 protein is CASSLGLTGLVTEAFF. The CDR3 DNA sequence: TGCGCCAGCAGCTTGGGCCTTACAGGGTTGGTCACTGAAGCTTTCTTT. The chain combines TRBV5-1 with TRBJ1-1, with a possible D match to TRBD1 (6 bases). The CDR3 length is 16 residues. V was pared by 0 bases and J by 4 bases, with 16 bases between. Looked up from germline, CDR1 is SGHRS and CDR2 is YFSETQ.